The clone carrying this T cell receptor beta chain came up a few times. The antigen is not known. This record belongs to a study of regulatory T cells in long-lasting Graves disease. Time point specified: persistent/refractory GD, antithyroid drugs over 5 years with positive TRAb. Isolated PBMC RNA provided the starting material for the TCR library. The study's findings and limits: Having few samples may have compromised the accuracy. With approximately 2,500 shared public clonotypes, persistent patients exceeded new patients, who shared more than 750.

Sequencing libraries for TCR beta were prepared with iRepertoire HTBI primers and Arm-PCR of CDR3 regions. Authors' methods: From all samples, identification returned 11 to 15 TRBJ and about 60 TRBV segments. TCRdb called the multiplex PCR reads again in MiXCR, with one record for every CDR3 protein. The V and J calls and clone size come from TCRdb's table, not from the authors' own analysis. The top ten hold about 42% of the sample, which has 700,000 or so distinct CDR3 sequences, 25% to 35% seen once. The sequences come from peripheral blood mononuclear cells (PBMCs), collected when the disease was refractory, from a patient treated with antithyroid drugs. The TCR originated in a female donor with Graves disease.

In DNA form, the CDR3 reads TGTGCCAGTACCAATTTGTTCAGGGGAATGAACACTGAAGCTTTCTTT. The encoded protein is CASTNLFRGMNTEAFF. The V call is TRBV19, the J call TRBJ1-1, with D possibly TRBD1 on 6 matching bases. CDR3 length: 16 residues. V lost 7 bases and J lost 0, with 18 bases in between. The germline V gene encodes CDR1 LNHDA and CDR2 SQIVND (reference sequence).